These 8 T cell receptor beta chains share one sample of origin, sequenced in a study of OX40 agonist ivuxolimab in advanced cancers. Assay used: immunoSEQ multiplex PCR; TCRdb lists only in-frame clones, some missing. Among 60,000 to 90,000 clones, around 86% were seen once, and the ten largest hold 6.2%. The sequences come from CD4+ or CD8+ T cells sorted from blood, collected in a trial of the OX40 agonist ivuxolimab. The receptors were gathered from an adult with an advanced solid tumor such as melanoma, head and neck, liver or kidney cancer.

This chain uses TRBV27 with TRBJ1-6; D may be TRBD1 (5 bases). This CDR3 spans 19 amino acids. Trimming removed 0 bases from V and 5 bases from J, with 20 bases in between. Looked up from germline, CDR1 is MNHEY and CDR2 is SMNVEV (reference sequence). The DNA of the CDR3 is TGTGCCAGCAGTTTATCTCGGCCCCAGGGAGCGGAGAATAATTCACCCCTCCACTTT. Protein sequence: CASSLSRPQGAENNSPLHF.

This clone was seen once. The chain employs TRBV28 and TRBJ1-2; D might be TRBD1 (5 bases). The CDR3 spans 11 residues. The germline gives CDR1 MDHEN, CDR2 SYDVKM. The V end was cut by 8 bases, the J end by 4 bases, with 8 bases between. Here the CDR3 DNA reads TGTGCCAGCGGGGGTCCCTATGGCTACACCTTC. It specifies CASGGPYGYTF.

The V gene is TRBV19, the J gene TRBJ1-5, with D possibly matching TRBD1 (5 bases). This CDR3 has 15 amino acids. Germline CDR1 LNHDA, CDR2 SQIVND (reference sequence). V was trimmed by 9 bases and J by 5 bases, leaving 20 bases between them. The CDR3 DNA follows: TGTGCCAGCCTAGAGAGGGGCTGGGGTCATCAGCCCCAGCATTTT. Residues: CASLERGWGHQPQHF.

This clone was counted a single time. The J gene is TRBJ2-7, the V gene TRBV1; TRBD2, the table's D call, lacks a check against the DNA. TRBV1 is classified as a pseudogene. The CDR3 is made up of 15 amino acids. The CDR3 reads CTSGAGTSGSHEQYF. The CDR3 DNA follows: TGCACCAGCGGCGCCGGGACTAGCGGGTCCCACGAGCAGTACTTC.

V and J are TRBV7-2 and TRBJ2-7, with D unclear. The CDR3 extends over 15 amino acids. V was trimmed by 1 base and J by 0 bases, leaving 10 bases between them. In germline, CDR1 is SGHTA, CDR2 FQGNSA. CDR3 DNA sequence: TGTGCCAGCAGCTTAGTCCGGGCCAGCTCCTACGAGCAGTACTTC. Translation: CASSLVRASSYEQYF.

The chain carries TRBV7-2 and TRBJ2-3; maybe TRBD2 (6 bases). The CDR3 has 16 amino acids. Trimming removed 2 bases from V and 0 bases from J, with 12 bases in between. Germline lookup yields CDR1 SGHTA and CDR2 FQGNSA. The CDR3 DNA reads TGTGCCAGCAGCTTATCTGGCGGGGCTAGCACAGATACGCAGTATTTT. Translation: CASSLSGGASTDTQYF.

CDR3 protein: CSVRDSGSNQPQHF. In DNA form, the CDR3 reads TGCAGCGTCAGGGACAGTGGTAGCAATCAGCCCCAGCATTTT. The gene calls are TRBV29-1 and TRBJ1-5; 7 bases match TRBD1. The germline V gene has CDR1 SQVTM and CDR2 ANQGSEA. J gave up 0 bases and V 6 bases, and 5 bases lay outside the gene matches. The CDR3 has 14 amino acids. Looking up the rest from reference TRBV29-1 and TRBJ1-5 gives the full variable domain: SAVISQKPSRDICQRGTSLTIQCQVDSQVTMMFWYRQQPGQSLTLIATANQGSEATYESGFVIDKFPISRPNLTFSTLTVSNMSPEDSSIYLCSVRDSGSNQPQHFGDGTRLSIL.

The genes are TRBV30 and TRBJ2-7; D ambiguous. The germline V and J ends were trimmed by 2 bases and 1 base, with 15 bases remaining between them. The length of the CDR3 is 15 residues. Germline V lookup: CDR1 GTSNPN, CDR2 SVGIG (reference sequence). The CDR3 bases are TGTGCCTGGAGTAAGGCGTTTACCAGTTCCTACGAGCAGTACTTC. Translating it yields CAWSKAFTSSYEQYF.